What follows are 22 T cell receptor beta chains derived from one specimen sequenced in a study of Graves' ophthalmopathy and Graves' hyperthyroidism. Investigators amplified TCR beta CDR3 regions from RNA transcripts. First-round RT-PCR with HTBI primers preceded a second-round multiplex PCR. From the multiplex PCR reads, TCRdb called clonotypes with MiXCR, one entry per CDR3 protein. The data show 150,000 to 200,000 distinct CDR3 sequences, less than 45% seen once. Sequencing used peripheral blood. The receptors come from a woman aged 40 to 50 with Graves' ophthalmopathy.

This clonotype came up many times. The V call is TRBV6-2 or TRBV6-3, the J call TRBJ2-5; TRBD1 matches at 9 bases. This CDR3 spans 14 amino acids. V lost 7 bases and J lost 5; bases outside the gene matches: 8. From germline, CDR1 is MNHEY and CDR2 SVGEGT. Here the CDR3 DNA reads TGTGCCAGCAATAAACAGGGGGCCCGGGAGACCCAGTACTTC. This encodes CASNKQGARETQYF.

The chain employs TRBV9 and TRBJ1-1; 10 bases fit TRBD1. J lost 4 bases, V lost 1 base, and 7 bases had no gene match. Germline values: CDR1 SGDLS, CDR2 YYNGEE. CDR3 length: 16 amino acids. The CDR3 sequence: CASSVSLGQGTTEAFF. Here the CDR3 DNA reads TGTGCCAGCAGCGTAAGCTTGGGACAGGGGACCACTGAAGCTTTCTTT.

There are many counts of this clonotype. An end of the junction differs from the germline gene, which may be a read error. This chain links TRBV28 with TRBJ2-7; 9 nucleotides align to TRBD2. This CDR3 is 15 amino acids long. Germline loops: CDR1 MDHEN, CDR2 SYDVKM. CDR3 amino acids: CASRSKRTSVYAQYF. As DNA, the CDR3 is TGTGCCAGCAGATCCAAGAGGACTAGCGTTTACGCGCAGTACTTC.

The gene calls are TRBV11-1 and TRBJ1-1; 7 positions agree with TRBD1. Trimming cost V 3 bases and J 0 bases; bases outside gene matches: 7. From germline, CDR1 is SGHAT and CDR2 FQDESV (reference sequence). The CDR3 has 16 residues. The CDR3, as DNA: TGTGCCAGCAGCTTCCCAGGGGGGATACTGAACACTGAAGCTTTCTTT. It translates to CASSFPGGILNTEAFF. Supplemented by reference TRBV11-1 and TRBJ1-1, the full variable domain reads EAEVAQSPRYKITEKSQAVAFWCDPISGHATLYWYRQILGQGPELLVQFQDESVVDDSQLPKDRFSAERLKGVDSTLKIQPAELGDSAMYLCASSFPGGILNTEAFFGQGTRLTVV.

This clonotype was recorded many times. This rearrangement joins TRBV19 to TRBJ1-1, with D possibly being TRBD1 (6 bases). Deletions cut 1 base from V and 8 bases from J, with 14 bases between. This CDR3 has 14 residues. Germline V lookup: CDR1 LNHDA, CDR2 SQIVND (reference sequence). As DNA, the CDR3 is TGTGCCAGTAGTATAGGGACAGCGGCCGGGGAAGCTTTCTTT. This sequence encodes CASSIGTAAGEAFF.

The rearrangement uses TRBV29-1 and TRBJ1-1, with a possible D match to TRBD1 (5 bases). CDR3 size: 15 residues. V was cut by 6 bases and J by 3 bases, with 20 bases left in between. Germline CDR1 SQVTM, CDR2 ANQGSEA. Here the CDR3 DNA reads TGCAGCGTCCCAGGGAAAGGAGTTTTAGACACTGAAGCTTTCTTT. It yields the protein CSVPGKGVLDTEAFF.

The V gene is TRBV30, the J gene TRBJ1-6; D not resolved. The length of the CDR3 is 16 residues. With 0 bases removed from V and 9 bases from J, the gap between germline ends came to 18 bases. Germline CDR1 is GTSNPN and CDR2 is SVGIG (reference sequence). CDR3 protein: CAWSVKGPLGGSPLHF. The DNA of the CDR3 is TGTGCCTGGAGTGTAAAGGGCCCCCTAGGCGGTTCACCCCTCCACTTT.

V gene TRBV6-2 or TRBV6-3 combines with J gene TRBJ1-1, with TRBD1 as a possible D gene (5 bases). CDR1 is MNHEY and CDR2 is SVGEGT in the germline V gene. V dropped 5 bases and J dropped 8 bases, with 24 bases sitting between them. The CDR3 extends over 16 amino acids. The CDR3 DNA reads TGTGCCAGCAGTGCGTCGCAGGGACGATTGTTGAGCGAAGCTTTCTTT. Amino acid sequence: CASSASQGRLLSEAFF.

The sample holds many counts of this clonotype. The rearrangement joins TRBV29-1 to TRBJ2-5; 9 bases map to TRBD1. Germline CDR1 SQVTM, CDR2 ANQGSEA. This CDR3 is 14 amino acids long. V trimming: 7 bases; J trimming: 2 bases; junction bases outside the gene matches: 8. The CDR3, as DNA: TGCAGCGCCACCAAGACAGGGGGTCAAGAGACCCAGTACTTC. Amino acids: CSATKTGGQETQYF.

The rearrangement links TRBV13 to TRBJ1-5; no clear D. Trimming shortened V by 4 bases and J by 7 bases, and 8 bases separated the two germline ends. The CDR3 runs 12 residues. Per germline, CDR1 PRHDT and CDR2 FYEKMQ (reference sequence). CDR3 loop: CASSSEGQPQHF. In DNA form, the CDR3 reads TGTGCCAGCAGCTCTGAAGGACAGCCCCAGCATTTT.

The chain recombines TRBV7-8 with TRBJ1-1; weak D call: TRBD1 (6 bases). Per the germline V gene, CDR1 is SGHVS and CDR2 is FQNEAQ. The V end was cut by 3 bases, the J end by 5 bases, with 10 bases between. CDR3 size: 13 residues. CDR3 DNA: TGTGCCAGCAGCTTCGGACAGTTTACTGAAGCTTTCTTT. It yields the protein CASSFGQFTEAFF.

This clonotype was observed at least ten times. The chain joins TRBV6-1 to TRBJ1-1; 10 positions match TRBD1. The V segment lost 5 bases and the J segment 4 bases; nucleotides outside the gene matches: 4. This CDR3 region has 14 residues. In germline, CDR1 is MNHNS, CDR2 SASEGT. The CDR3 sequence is CASSKRDRGTEAFF. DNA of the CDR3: TGTGCCAGCAGTAAAAGGGACAGGGGCACTGAAGCTTTCTTT.

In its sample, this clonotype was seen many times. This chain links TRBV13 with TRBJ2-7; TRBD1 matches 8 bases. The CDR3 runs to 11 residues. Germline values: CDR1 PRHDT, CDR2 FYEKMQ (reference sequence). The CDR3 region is CASSLADRVGV. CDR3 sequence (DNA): TGTGCCAGCAGCTTAGCGGACAGGGTCGGGGTC.

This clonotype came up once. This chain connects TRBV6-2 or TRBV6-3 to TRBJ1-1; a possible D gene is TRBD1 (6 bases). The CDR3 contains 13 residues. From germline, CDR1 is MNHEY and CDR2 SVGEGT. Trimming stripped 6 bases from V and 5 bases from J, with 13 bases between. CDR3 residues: CASSGGRRTEAFF. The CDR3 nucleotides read TGTGCCAGCAGCGGGGGCAGGAGGACTGAAGCTTTCTTT.

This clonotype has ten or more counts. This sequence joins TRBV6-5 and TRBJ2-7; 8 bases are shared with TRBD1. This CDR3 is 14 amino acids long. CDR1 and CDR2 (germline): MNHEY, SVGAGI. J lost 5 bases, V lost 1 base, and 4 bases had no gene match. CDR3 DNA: TGTGCCAGCAGTTACTGGCAGGGGGCGAACGAGCAGTACTTC. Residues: CASSYWQGANEQYF.

In DNA form, the CDR3 reads TGTGCCAGCAGGGCTAGCGGGTGGGAGACCCAGTACTTC. Translating gives CASRASGWETQYF. V and J are TRBV6-5 and TRBJ2-5; TRBD2 aligns across 8 bases. The CDR3 has 13 residues. The germline gives CDR1 MNHEY, CDR2 SVGAGI. Trimming at V came to 6 bases and at J to 5 bases, leaving 5 bases not matched to a gene.

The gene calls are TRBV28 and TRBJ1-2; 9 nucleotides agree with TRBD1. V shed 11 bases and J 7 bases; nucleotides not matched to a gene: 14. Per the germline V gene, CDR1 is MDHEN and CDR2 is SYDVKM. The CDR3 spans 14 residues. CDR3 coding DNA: TGTGCCGGAAGAACAGGGGGCGAAGATCGTGGCTACACCTTC. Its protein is CAGRTGGEDRGYTF.

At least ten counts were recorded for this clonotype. The CDR3 DNA is TGTGCCAGCAGCCAAGAAGGTCCCGGCAGGGGGGCCTACGAGCAGTACTTC. It specifies CASSQEGPGRGAYEQYF. V gene TRBV4-2 combines with J gene TRBJ2-7, with D possibly TRBD1 on 7 matching bases. Germline V lookup: CDR1 LGHNA, CDR2 YNFKEQ. V gave up 0 bases and J gave up 2 bases, with 17 bases separating them. The CDR3 covers 17 residues.

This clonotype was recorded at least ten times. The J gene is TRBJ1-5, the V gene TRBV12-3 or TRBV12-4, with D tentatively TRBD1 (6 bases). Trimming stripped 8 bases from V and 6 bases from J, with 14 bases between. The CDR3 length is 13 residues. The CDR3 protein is CASSEGGFQPQHF. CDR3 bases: TGTGCCAGCTCCGAGGGGGGTTTTCAGCCCCAGCATTTT.

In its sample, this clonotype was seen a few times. CDR3 DNA: TGTGCCAGCAGACCGGGACTCGTATCCTACGAGCAGTACTTC. It specifies CASRPGLVSYEQYF. The chain uses TRBV27 and TRBJ2-7; possible D gene TRBD2, 6 bases. Trimming pared 6 bases from V and 1 base from J, leaving 13 bases between. This CDR3 comprises 14 residues. Germline V CDR1 and CDR2: MNHEY, SMNVEV (reference sequence).

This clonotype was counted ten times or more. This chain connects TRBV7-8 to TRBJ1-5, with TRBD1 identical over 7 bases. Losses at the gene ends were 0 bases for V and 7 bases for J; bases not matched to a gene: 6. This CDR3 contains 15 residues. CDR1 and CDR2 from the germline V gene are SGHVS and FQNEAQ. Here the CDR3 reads CASSLAETGRQPQHF. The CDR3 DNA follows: TGTGCCAGCAGCTTAGCCGAGACAGGGAGGCAGCCCCAGCATTTT.

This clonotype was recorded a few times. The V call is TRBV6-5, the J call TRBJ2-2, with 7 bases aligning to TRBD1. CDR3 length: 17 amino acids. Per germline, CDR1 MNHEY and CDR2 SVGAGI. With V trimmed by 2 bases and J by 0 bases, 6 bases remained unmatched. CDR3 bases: TGTGCCAGCAGTTACGGGACAGCGCCTACGAACACCGGGGAGCTGTTTTTT. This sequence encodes CASSYGTAPTNTGELFF.